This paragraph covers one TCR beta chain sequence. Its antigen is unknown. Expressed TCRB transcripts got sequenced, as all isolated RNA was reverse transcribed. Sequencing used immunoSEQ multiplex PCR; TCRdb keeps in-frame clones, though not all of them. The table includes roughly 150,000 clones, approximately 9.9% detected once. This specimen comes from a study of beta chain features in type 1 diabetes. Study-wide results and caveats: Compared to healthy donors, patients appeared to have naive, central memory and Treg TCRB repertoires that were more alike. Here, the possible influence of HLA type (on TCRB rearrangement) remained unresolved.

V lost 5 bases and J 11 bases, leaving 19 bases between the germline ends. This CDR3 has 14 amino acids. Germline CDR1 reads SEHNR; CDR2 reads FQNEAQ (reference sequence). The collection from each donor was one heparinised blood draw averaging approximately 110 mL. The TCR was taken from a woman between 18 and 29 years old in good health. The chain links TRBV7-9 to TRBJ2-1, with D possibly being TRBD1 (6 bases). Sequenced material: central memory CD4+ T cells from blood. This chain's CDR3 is CASSPIRGQKKQFF. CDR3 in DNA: TGTGCCAGCAGCCCTATACGGGGACAAAAAAAGCAGTTCTTC.